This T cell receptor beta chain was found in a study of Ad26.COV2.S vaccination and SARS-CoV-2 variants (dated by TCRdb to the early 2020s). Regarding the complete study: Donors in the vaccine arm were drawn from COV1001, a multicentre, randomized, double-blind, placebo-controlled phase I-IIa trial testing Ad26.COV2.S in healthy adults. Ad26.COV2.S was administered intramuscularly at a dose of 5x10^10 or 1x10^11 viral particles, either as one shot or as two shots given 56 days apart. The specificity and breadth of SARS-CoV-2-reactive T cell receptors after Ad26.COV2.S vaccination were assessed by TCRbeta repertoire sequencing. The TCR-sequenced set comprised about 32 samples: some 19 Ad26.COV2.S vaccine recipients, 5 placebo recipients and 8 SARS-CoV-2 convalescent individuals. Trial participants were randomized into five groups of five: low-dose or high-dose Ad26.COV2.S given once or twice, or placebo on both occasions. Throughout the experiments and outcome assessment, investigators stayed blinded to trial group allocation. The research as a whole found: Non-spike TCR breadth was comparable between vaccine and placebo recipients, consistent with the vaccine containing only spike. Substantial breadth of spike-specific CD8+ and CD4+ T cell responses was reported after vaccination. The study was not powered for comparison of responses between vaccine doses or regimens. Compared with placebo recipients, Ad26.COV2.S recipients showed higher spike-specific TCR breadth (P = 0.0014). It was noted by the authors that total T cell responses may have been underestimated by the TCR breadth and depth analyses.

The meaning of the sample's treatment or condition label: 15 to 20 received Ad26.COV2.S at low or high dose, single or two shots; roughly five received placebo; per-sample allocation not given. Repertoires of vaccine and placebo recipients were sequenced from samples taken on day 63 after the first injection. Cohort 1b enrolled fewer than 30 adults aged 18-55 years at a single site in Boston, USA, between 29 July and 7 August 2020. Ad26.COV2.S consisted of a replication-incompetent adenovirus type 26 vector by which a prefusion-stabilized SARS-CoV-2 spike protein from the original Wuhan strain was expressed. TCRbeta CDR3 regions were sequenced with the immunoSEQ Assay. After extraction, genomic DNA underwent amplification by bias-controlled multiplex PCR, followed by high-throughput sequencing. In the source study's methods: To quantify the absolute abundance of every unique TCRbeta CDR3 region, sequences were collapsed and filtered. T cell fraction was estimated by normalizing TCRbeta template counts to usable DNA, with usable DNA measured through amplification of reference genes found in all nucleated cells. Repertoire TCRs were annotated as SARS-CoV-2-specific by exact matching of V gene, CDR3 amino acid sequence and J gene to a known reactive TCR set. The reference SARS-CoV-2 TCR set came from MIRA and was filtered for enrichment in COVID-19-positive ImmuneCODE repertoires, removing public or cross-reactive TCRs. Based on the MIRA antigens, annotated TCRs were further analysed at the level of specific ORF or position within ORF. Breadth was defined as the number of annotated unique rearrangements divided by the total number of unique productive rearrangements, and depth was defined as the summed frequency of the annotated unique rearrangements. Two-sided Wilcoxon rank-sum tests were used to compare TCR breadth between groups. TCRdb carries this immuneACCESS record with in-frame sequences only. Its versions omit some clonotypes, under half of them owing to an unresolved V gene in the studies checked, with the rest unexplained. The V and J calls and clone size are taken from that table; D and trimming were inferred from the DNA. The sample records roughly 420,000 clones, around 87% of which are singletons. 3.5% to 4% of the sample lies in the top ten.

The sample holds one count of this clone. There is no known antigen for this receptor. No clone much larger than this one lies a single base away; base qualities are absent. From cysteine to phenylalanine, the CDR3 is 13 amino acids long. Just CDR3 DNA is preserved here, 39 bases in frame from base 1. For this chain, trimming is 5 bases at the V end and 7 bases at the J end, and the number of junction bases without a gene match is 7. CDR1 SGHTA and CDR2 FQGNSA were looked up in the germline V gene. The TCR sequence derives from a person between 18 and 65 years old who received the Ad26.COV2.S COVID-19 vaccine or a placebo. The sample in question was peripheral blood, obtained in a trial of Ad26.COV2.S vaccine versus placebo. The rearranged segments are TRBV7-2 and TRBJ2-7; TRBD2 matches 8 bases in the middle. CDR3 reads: CASSPTGGVEQYF. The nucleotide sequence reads TGTGCCAGCAGCCCGACCGGGGGGGTTGAGCAGTACTTC.